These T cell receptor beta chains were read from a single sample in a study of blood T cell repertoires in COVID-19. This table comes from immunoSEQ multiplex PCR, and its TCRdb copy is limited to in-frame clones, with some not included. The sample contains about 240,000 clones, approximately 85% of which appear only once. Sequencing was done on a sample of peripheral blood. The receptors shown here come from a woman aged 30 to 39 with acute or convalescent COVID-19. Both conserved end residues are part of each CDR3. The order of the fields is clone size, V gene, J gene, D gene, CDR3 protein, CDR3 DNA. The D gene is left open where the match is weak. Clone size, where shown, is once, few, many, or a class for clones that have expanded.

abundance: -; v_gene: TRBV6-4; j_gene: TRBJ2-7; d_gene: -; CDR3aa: CANRIGGAVVQYF; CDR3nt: TGTGCCAACCGCATAGGGGGTGCGGTTGTGCAGTACTTC
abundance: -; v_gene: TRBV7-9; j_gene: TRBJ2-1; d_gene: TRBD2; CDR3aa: CASRSLAGGYNEQFF; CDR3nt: TGTGCCAGCAGATCCCTAGCGGGAGGGTACAATGAGCAGTTCTTC
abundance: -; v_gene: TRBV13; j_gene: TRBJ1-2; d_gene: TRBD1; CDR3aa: CASSYRDRDYGYTF; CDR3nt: TGTGCCAGCAGCTACCGGGACAGGGACTATGGCTACACCTTC
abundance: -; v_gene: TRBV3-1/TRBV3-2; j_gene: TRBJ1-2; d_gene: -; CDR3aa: CASSSAGRSYGYTF; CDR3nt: TGTGCCAGCAGCTCCGCAGGGCGAAGCTATGGCTACACCTTC
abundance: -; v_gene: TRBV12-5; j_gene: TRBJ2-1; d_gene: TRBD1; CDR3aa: CASGPGQGNNEQFF; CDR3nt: TGTGCTAGTGGCCCGGGACAGGGCAACAATGAGCAGTTCTTC
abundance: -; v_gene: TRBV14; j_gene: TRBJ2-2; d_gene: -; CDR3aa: CASSQAGSANTGELFF; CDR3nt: TGTGCCAGCAGCCAGGCGGGTAGCGCGAACACCGGGGAGCTGTTTTTT
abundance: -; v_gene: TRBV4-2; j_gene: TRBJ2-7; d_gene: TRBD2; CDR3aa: CASSQAPGLAGVGQYF; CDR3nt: TGTGCCAGCAGCCAAGCTCCGGGACTAGCGGGAGTGGGGCAGTACTTC
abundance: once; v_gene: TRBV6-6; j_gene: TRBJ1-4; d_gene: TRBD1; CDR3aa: CASSPRGQGRLWGEKLFF; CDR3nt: TGTGCCAGCAGTCCTCGAGGACAGGGGAGGCTGTGGGGCGAAAAACTGTTTTTT
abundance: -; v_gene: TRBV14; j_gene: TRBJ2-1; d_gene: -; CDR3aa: CASSQASFNEQFF; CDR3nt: TGTGCCAGCAGCCAAGCGTCTTTCAATGAGCAGTTCTTC
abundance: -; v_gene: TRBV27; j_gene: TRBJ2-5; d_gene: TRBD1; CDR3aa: CASSLLRQGGETQYF; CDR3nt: TGTGCCAGCAGTCTACTTCGACAGGGGGGGGAGACCCAGTACTTC
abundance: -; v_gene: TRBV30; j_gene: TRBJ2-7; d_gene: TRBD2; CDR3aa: CAWVLAGGYEQYF; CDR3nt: TGTGCCTGGGTTTTGGCGGGAGGTTACGAGCAGTACTTC
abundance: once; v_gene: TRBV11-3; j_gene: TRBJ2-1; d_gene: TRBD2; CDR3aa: CASSFTSGSINEQFF; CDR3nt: TGTGCCAGCAGCTTCACTAGCGGGTCCATAAATGAGCAGTTCTTC
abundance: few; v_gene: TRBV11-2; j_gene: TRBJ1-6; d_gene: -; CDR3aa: CASSYYRASGSPLHF; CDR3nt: TGTGCCAGCAGCTACTACAGGGCTTCTGGGTCACCCCTCCACTTT
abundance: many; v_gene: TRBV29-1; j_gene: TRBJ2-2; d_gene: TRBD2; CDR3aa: CSVVGGRATGELFF; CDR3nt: TGCAGCGTTGTTGGGGGGAGGGCCACCGGGGAGCTGTTTTTT